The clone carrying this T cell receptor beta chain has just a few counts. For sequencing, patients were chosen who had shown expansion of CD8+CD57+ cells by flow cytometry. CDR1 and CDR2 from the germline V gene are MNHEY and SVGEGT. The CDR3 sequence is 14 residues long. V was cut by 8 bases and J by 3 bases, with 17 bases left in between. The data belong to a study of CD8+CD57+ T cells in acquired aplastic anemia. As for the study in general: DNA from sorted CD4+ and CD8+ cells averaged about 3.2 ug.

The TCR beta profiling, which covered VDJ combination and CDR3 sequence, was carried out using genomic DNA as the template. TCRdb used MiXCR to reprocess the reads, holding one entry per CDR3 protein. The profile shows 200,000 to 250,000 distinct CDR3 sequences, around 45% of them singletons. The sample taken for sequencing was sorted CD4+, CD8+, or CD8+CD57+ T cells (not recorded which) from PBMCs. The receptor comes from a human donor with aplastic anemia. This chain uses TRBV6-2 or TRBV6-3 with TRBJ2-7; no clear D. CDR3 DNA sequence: TGTGCCAGCGATTCGATGTTGGACGGCTACGAGCAGTACTTC. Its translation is CASDSMLDGYEQYF.